This is a list of T cell receptor beta chains from one sample in a study of shared clonotypes between healthy human individuals. The method was immunoSEQ multiplex PCR; TCRdb's version includes in-frame clones alone and lacks a portion of them. This sample has about 680,000 clones, with 92% found just once. The sample consisted of naive CD8+ T cells sorted from blood. The receptors were sampled from a man under 40 in good health. The CDR3 runs from the conserved cysteine through the conserved F or W. A D gene is named only where the DNA matches it firmly. Clone size is shown for a subset of rows, as once, few, many or a class of expanded clone.

v_gene	abundance	d_gene	j_gene	CDR3nt	CDR3aa
TRBV7-9	.	TRBD1	TRBJ1-5	TGTGCCAGCAGCAGCGACAGGGGCGAGAAGCCCCAGCATTTT	CASSSDRGEKPQHF
TRBV9	.	.	TRBJ2-7	TGTGCCAGCAGCGTAGCTGCGGGCAGTACCTACGAGCAGTACTTC	CASSVAAGSTYEQYF
TRBV25-1	.	.	TRBJ2-7	TGTGCCAGCAGTGCAGCCTACGAGCAGTACTTC	CASSAAYEQYF
TRBV10-3	.	.	TRBJ2-7	TGTGCCATCAGTGAGCCTCCCCCAGGGGACTCCTACGAGCAGTACTTC	CAISEPPPGDSYEQYF
TRBV7-9	.	.	TRBJ2-7	TGTGCCAGCAGCCCGAAGTCCGGGGGCTCCTACGAGCAGTACTTC	CASSPKSGGSYEQYF
TRBV30	.	.	TRBJ1-5	TGTGCCTGGAGGGGGTCGGGGTTTCGAGATAGCAATCAGCCCCAGCATTTT	CAWRGSGFRDSNQPQHF
TRBV13	.	.	TRBJ2-3	TGTGCCAGCAGCCCACGGAAACCCGTCACAGATACGCAGTATTTT	CASSPRKPVTDTQYF
TRBV28	.	TRBD2	TRBJ2-1	TGTGCCAGCAGTTCCGGACGCGGGAGCTCCTACAATGAGCAGTTCTTC	CASSSGRGSSYNEQFF
TRBV13	.	.	TRBJ2-7	TGTGCCAGCAGCTTAGAACAGTCCTACGAGCAGTACTTC	CASSLEQSYEQYF
TRBV2	.	.	TRBJ2-1	TGTGCCAGCAGGCCCAGCTACAATGAGCAGTTCTTC	CASRPSYNEQFF
TRBV7-9	once	.	TRBJ2-1	TGTGCCAGCAGCTTAGGGGACGTCAACAATGAGCAGTTCTTC	CASSLGDVNNEQFF
TRBV5-1	.	.	TRBJ2-1	TGCGCCAGCAGCTTGGGGGGACGTGCGGGGTACAATGAGCAGTTCTTC	CASSLGGRAGYNEQFF
TRBV27	.	TRBD2	TRBJ2-7	TGTGCCAGCAGTTTGGGGGGGACGTACGAGCAGTACTTC	CASSLGGTYEQYF
TRBV7-9	.	TRBD2	TRBJ2-1	TGTGCCAGCAGCTCGACGGGACTAGCGGATTACAATGAGCAGTTCTTC	CASSSTGLADYNEQFF
TRBV29-1	.	.	TRBJ2-5	TGCAGCGTTGAAGACCACGGACAGCCGGCAGAGACCCAGTACTTC	CSVEDHGQPAETQYF
TRBV7-9	.	.	TRBJ2-4	TGTGCCAGCAGCCCTGCGATTAGAGAAAACATTCAGTACTTC	CASSPAIRENIQYF
TRBV19	.	.	TRBJ2-7	TGTGCCAGTAGTATAGTAGTCAACTACGAGCAGTACTTC	CASSIVVNYEQYF
TRBV6-5	.	TRBD1	TRBJ1-1	TGTGCCAGCAGTTACTCCCTGGACAGGGCGGACACTGAAGCTTTCTTT	CASSYSLDRADTEAFF
TRBV11-2	.	TRBD2	TRBJ2-1	TGTGCCAGCAGCTGGGGGCTAGCGGGGGCCTACAATGAGCAGTTCTTC	CASSWGLAGAYNEQFF
TRBV13	.	TRBD1	TRBJ2-7	TGTGCCAGCAGCATGGGACAGGGCTACGAGCAGTACTTC	CASSMGQGYEQYF
TRBV7-9	.	TRBD1	TRBJ2-7	TGTGCCAGCAGCTCCCGACAGGGCCCCTACGAGCAGTACTTC	CASSSRQGPYEQYF
TRBV4-2	.	.	TRBJ2-1	TGTGCCAGCAGTCGTTCTAGGGATGAGCAGTTCTTC	CASSRSRDEQFF
TRBV5-1	.	TRBD2	TRBJ2-7	TGCGCCAGCAGCTTGGACTTTAGCGGGGGTGTCTACGAGCAGTACTTC	CASSLDFSGGVYEQYF
TRBV7-2	.	.	TRBJ2-3	TGTGCCAGCAGCTTAGCGACGACGGCCCAAGTACCGGATACGCAGTATTTT	CASSLATTAQVPDTQYF
TRBV4-1	.	TRBD2	TRBJ2-3	TGCGCCAGCAGCCAAAACCTAGCGGACCTTCATACGCAGTATTTT	CASSQNLADLHTQYF
TRBV2	.	TRBD2	TRBJ2-7	TGTGCCAGCAGTGATCTAGCGGCAAGCTCCTACGAGCAGTACTTC	CASSDLAASSYEQYF